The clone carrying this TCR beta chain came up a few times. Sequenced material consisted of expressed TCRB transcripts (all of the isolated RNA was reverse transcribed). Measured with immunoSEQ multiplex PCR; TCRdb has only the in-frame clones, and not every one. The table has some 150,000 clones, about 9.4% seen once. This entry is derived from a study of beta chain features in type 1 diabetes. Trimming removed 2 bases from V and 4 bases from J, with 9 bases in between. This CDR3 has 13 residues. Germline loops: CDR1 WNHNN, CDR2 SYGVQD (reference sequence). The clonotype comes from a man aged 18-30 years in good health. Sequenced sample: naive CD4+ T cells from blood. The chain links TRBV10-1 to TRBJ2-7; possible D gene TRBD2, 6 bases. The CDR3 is CASSEGGRYEQYF. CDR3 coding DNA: TGCGCCAGCAGTGAGGGGGGGAGATACGAGCAGTACTTC.